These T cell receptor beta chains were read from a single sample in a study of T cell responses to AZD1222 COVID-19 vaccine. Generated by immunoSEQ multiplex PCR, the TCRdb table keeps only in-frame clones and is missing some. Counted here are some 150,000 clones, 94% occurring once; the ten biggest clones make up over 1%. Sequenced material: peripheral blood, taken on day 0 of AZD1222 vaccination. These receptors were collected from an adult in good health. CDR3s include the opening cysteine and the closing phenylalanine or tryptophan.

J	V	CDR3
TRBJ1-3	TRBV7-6	CASSFRLLGASSGNTIYF
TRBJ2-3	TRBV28	CASSVGLAGQDTQYF
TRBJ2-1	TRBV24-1	CATSDLRQGGEQFF
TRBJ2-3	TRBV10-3	CAIRGQGGTDTQYF
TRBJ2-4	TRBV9	CASSVVGATTNIQYF
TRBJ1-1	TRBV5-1	CASSLRSELNTEAFF
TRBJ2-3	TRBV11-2	CASSHDRATGTDTQYF
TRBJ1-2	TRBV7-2	CASSLGMGGDGYGYTF
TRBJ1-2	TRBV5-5	CASSSGGVYGYTF
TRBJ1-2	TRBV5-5	CASSREGRLNYGYTF
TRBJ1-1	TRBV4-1	CASSQESFDRDAFF
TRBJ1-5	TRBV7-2	CASSQTGGNQPQHF
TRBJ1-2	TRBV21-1	CASSKDSGTGLYGYTF
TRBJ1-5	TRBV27	CASSLRGPGQPQHF
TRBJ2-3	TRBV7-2	CASSSRRLAGAGTDTQYF
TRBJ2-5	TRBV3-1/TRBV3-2	CASSRDRGQETQYF
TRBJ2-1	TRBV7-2	CASSWTGVSRNEQFF
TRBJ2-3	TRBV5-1	CASSLRGGQSTDTQYF
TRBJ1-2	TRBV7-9	CASSSKDLGTGGGYTF
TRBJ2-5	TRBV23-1	CASSQSGGIQPLGQETQYF
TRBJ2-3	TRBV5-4	CASGALGLGTDTQYF
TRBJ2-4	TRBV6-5	CASSEDSGNIQYF
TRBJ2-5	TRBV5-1	CASSLGLAGAETQYF
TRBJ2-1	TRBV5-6	CASSRQGAYNEQFF
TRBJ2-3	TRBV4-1	CASSQGQGAATQYF
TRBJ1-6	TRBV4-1	CASSQWTGGAHNSPLHF
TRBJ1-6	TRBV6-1	CASSEGRGRNSPLHF
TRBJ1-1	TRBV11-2	CASSPLGFRVVNTEAFF
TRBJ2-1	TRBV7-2	CASSLGVAGDSYNEQFF
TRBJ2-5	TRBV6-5	CASRGQTYQETQYF
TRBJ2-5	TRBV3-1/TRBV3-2	CASSQRETQYF
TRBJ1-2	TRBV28	CASTLTGLYGYTF
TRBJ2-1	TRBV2	CASNIGTYNEQFF
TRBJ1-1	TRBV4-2	CASRLDPGLTEAFF
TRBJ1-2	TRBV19	CASSIGSANGYTF